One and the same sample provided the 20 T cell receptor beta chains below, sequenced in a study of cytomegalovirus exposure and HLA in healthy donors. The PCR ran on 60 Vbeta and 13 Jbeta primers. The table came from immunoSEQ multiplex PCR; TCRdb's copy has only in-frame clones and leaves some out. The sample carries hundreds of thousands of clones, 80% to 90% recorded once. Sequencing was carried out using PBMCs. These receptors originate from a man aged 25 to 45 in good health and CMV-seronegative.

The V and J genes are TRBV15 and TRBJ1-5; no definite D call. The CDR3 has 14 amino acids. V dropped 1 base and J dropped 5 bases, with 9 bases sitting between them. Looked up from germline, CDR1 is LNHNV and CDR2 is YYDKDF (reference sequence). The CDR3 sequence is CATSRVMRDQPQHF. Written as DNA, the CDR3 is TGTGCCACCAGCAGAGTAATGAGGGATCAGCCCCAGCATTTT.

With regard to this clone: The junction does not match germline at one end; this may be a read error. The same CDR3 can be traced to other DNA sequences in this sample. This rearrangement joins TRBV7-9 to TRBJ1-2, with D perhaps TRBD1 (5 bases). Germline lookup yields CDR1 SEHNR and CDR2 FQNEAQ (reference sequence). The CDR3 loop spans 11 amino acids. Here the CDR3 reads CASSFGGGDTF. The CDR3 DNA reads TGTGCCAGTAGCTTCGGGGGTGGGGACACCTTC.

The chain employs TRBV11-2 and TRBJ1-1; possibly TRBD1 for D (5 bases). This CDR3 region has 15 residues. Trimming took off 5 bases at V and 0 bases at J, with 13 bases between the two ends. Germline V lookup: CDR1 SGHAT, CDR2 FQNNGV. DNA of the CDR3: TGTGCCAGCAGCGGGACTTTTACTTTGAACACTGAAGCTTTCTTT. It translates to CASSGTFTLNTEAFF.

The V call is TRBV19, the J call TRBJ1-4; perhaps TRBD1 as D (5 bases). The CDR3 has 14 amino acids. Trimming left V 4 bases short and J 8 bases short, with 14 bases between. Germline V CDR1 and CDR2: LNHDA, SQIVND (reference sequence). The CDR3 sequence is CASSNTGWGEKLFF. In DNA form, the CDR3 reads TGTGCCAGTAGTAATACAGGTTGGGGAGAAAAACTGTTTTTT.

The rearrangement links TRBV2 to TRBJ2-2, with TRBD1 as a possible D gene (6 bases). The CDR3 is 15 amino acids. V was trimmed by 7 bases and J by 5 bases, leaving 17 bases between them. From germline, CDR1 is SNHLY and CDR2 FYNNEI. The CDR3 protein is CASNGGQLITGELFF. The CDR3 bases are TGTGCCAGCAACGGAGGACAGTTGATTACCGGGGAGCTGTTTTTT.

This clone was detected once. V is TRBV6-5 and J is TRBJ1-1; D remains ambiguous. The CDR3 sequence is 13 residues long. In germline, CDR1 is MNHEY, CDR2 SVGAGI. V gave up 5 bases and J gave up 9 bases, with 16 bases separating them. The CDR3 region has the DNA TGTGCCAGCAGTCCCGAGGGTCTGGGTAAAGCTTTCTTT. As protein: CASSPEGLGKAFF.

Here the CDR3 DNA reads TGTGCCAGCAGCTCTCTTGGACAGGGGGCAGGTCAGCCCCAGCATTTT. This sequence encodes CASSSLGQGAGQPQHF. The rearrangement joins TRBV5-6 to TRBJ1-5; TRBD1 agrees at 11 bases. This CDR3 is 16 amino acids long. V dropped 3 bases and J dropped 6; count of bases not matched to a gene: 8. Germline V gene sequence: CDR1 SGHDT, CDR2 YYEEEE.

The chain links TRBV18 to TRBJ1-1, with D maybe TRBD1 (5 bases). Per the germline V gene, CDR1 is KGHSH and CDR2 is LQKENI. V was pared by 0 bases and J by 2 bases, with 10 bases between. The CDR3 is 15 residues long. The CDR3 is CASSPPRTSNTEAFF. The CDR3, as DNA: TGTGCCAGCTCACCACCGAGGACAAGTAACACTGAAGCTTTCTTT. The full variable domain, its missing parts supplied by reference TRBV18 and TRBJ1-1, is NAGVMQNPRHLVRRRGQEARLRCSPMKGHSHVYWYRQLPEEGLKFMVYLQKENIIDESGMPKERFSAEFPKEGPSILRIQQVVRGDSAAYFCASSPPRTSNTEAFFGQGTRLTVV.

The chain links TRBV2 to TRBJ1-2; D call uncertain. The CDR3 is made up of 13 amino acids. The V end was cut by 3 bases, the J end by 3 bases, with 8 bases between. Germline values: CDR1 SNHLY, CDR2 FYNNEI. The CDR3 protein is CASSDDEDYGYTF. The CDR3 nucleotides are TGTGCCAGCAGTGACGATGAGGACTATGGCTACACCTTC.

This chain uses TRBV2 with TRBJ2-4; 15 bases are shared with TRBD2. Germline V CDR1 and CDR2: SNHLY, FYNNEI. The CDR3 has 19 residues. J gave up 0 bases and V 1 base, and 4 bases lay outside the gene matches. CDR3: CASSEEGLAGGLAKNIQYF. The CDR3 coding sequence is TGTGCCAGCAGTGAAGAGGGACTAGCGGGGGGATTAGCCAAAAACATTCAGTACTTC.

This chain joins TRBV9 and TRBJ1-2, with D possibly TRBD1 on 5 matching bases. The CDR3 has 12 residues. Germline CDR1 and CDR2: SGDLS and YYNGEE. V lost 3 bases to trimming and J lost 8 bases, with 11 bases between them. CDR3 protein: CASSARGGGYTF. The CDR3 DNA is TGTGCCAGCAGCGCAAGGGGCGGAGGCTACACCTTC.

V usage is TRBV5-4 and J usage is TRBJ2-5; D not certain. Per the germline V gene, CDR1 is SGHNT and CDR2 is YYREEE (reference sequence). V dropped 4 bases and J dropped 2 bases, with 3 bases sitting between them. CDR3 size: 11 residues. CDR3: CASSLQETQYF. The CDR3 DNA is TGTGCCAGCAGCCTACAAGAGACCCAGTACTTC.

The CDR3 DNA is TGTGCCAGCAGTTATCGGACAGACCTTTATGGCTACACCTTC. It translates to CASSYRTDLYGYTF. The chain recombines TRBV6-6 with TRBJ1-2, with a weak D call TRBD1 (6 bases). Trimming pared 3 bases from V and 5 bases from J, leaving 13 bases between. Germline V CDR1 and CDR2: MNHNY, SVGAGI (reference sequence). The CDR3 has 14 residues.

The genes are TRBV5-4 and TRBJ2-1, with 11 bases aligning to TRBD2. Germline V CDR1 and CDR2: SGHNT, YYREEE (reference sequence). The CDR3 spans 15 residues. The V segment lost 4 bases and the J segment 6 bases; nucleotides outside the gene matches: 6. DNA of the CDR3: TGTGCCAGCAGCATTAGCGGGGGGGCCCCCAATGAGCAGTTCTTC. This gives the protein CASSISGGAPNEQFF.

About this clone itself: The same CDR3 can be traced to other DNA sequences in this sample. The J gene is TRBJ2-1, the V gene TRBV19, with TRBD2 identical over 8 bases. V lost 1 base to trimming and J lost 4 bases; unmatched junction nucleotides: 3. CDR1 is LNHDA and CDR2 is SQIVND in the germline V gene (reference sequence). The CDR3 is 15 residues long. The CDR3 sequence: CASSIAGGAYNEQFF. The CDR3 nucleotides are TGTGCCAGTAGTATAGCCGGGGGGGCATACAATGAGCAGTTCTTC.

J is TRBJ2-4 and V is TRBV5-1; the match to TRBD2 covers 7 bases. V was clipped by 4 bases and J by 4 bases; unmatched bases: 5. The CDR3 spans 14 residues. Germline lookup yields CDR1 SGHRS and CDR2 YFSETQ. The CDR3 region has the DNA TGCGCCAGCAGCAGCGGGGCCGGGAAAAACATTCAGTACTTC. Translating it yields CASSSGAGKNIQYF.

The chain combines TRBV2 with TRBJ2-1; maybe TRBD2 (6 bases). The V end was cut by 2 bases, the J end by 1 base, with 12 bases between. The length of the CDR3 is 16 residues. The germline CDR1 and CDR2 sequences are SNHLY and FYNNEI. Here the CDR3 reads CASSERRGRSYNEQFF. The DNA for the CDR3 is TGTGCCAGCAGTGAAAGGAGGGGCCGGTCCTACAATGAGCAGTTCTTC.

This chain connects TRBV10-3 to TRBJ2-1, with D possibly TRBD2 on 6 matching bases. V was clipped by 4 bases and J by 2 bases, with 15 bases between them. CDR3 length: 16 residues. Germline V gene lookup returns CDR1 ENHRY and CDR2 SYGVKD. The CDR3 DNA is TGTGCCATCAGTGTAACGGGGGAAGGGGCCTACAATGAGCAGTTCTTC. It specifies CAISVTGEGAYNEQFF.

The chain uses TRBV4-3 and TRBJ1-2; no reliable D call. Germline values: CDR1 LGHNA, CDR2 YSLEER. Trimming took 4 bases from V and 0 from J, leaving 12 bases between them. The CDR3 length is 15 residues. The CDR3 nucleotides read TGCGCCAGCAGCCTGGCGGGGATAGCTAACTATGGCTACACCTTC. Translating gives CASSLAGIANYGYTF.

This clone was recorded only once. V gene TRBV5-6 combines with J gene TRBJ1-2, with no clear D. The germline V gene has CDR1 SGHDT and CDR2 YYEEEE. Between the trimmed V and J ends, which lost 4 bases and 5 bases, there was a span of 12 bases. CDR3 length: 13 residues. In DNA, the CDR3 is TGTGCCAGCAGCACGCAGACTCCTTATGGCTACACCTTC. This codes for CASSTQTPYGYTF.